This T cell receptor (beta chain) emerged from a study of shared clonotypes between healthy human individuals. Looking at the study overall: The study enrolled a couple of women and a few men aged 18 to 49.

V was shortened by 3 bases and J by 0 bases, with 12 bases between the two germline ends. Germline V gene sequence: CDR1 SGHRS, CDR2 YFSETQ. The CDR3 consists of 16 residues. In the study's own analysis: ImmunoSEQ junction-only sequences lacked quality scores, so their filtering differed. TCRdb's table, derived via immunoSEQ multiplex PCR, lists solely in-frame clones and lacks some. The V and J calls and the clone size are those of that table, but D and trimming were determined from the DNA. The table lists 2 million to 3 million clones, approximately 93% of them singletons, with about 0.38% in the top ten.

This chain uses TRBV5-1 with TRBJ1-4, with D maybe TRBD1 (5 bases). This sequence originates from a man between 18 and 29 years old in good health. Some clones in this sample may be carry-over from other donors' samples. The specimen sequenced was naive CD4+ T cells from PBMCs. Subset of the sample: CD45RA+ positively selected. The CDR3 bases are TGCGCCAGCAGCTCCGGCAGGGCCGCAACTAATGAAAAACTGTTTTTT. Translating it yields CASSSGRAATNEKLFF.